The text below deals with one T cell receptor (beta chain). The antigen is undetermined. Measured with immunoSEQ multiplex PCR; TCRdb has only the in-frame clones, and not every one. The data contain under 40,000 clones, just under 85% of them singletons. This entry is derived from a study of vaccination effects on CD4 cells after COVID-19. The J segment lost 6 bases and the V segment lost 9 bases, leaving 10 bases of the junction unmatched. CDR1 is LNHDA, CDR2 SQIVND, per germline (reference sequence). This CDR3 is 14 amino acids long. The ViraFEST assay expanded antigen-specific CD4+ T cells with viral peptide pools before sequencing. Following 10 days of culture, CD4+ T cells were isolated. BNT162b2 vaccine or mRNA-1273 vaccine was given to participants in two doses. Nucleocapsid antibody tests were negative, and the vaccine recipients had no prior SARS-CoV-2 infection. In culture with 9.5 to 10 IU/ml IL-2 and about 10 ug/ml peptides, PBMC were grown at 1.5 million to 2 million per well.

Sequencing used CD4+ T cells from PBMCs cultured with HCoV-NL63 spike peptides, obtained after COVID-19 vaccination. The clonotype originates from a human donor who received a COVID-19 vaccine. Some clones in this sample may be carry-over from other donors' samples. V is TRBV19 and J is TRBJ1-2; TRBD1 matches 10 bases. Here the CDR3 reads CASGLRDRGNGYTF. In DNA form, the CDR3 reads TGTGCCAGCGGGCTCAGGGACAGGGGCAATGGCTACACCTTC.